These 27 T cell receptor beta chains came from one sample sequenced in a study of T cells in Graves' hyperthyroidism and ophthalmopathy. There were TCR beta CDR3 regions amplified from RNA transcripts. The HTBI primer set was used in a first-round RT-PCR of the TCR CDR3. TCRdb called the multiplex PCR reads again in MiXCR, with one record for every CDR3 protein. The table includes about 50,000 distinct CDR3 sequences, around 48% detected once. Input material: peripheral blood or thyroid tissue (not recorded which). The source is a woman between 45 and 60 years old with Graves' hyperthyroidism.

The sample holds many counts of this clonotype. The chain is built from TRBV6-6 and TRBJ1-2; D is unclear. V was shortened by 8 bases and J by 4 bases, with 26 bases between the two germline ends. Germline V gene sequence: CDR1 MNHNY, CDR2 SVGAGI (reference sequence). CDR3 length: 17 amino acids. Here the CDR3 DNA reads TGTGCCAGCTGCAACGGAGGCAGCGCGGCCCGACTCTATGGCTACACCTTC. Its protein is CASCNGGSAARLYGYTF.

Remarks on this clonotype: Since the CDR3 does not end with the conserved phenylalanine or tryptophan, this likely comes from a read error. The DNA is left out, because the CDR3 cannot be placed on it with certainty; the CDR3 is given as TCRdb lists it. The V call is TRBV6-6, the J call TRBJ2-6. Both ends counted, the CDR3 spans 8 residues. Germline values: CDR1 MNHNY, CDR2 SVGAGI (reference sequence). CDR3 sequence reads: CASSGRTS.

This clonotype came up a few times. This chain uses TRBV4-1 with TRBJ2-3; no clear D gene. The CDR3 loop spans 16 amino acids. Germline V gene lookup returns CDR1 MGHRA and CDR2 YSYEKL. V lost 0 bases and J lost 0, with 10 bases in between. The CDR3 spells CASSQDPGSSTDTQYF. The CDR3 nucleotides are TGCGCCAGCAGCCAAGATCCTGGCAGCAGCACAGATACGCAGTATTTT.

The rearrangement uses TRBV10-1 and TRBJ1-1; tentatively, D is TRBD1 (6 bases). The CDR3 covers 14 residues. CDR1 WNHNN and CDR2 SYGVQD come from the germline V gene (reference sequence). The ends were cut back, 6 bases at V and 1 base at J, with 12 bases in the middle. CDR3 nucleotide sequence: TGCGCCAGCAGCAGAAACAGGGAGAACACTGAAGCTTTCTTT. Translating gives CASSRNRENTEAFF.

V and J are TRBV7-2 and TRBJ2-3; 7 bases are shared with TRBD2. CDR3 length: 15 amino acids. The V and J ends lost 4 bases and 5 bases, in that order; junction bases with no gene match: 9. Germline-derived CDR1 and CDR2 are SGHTA and FQGNSA. The CDR3 nucleotides are TGTGCCAGCAGCTCTCATGGAGCTAGCGGAGATACGCAGTATTTT. It yields the protein CASSSHGASGDTQYF.

In this sample, this clonotype turned up many times. This sequence joins TRBV28 and TRBJ2-7; 7 nucleotides align to TRBD2. This CDR3 has 14 residues. Germline CDR1 and CDR2: MDHEN and SYDVKM. V lost 6 bases to trimming and J lost 5 bases; unmatched junction nucleotides: 10. This CDR3 reads CASSREAPGDEQYF. The CDR3 DNA reads as TGTGCCAGCAGCCGGGAGGCGCCCGGGGACGAGCAGTACTTC.

The V call is TRBV10-3, the J call TRBJ1-2, with 8 bases fitting TRBD1. V was pared by 4 bases and J by 0 bases, with 4 bases of the junction left unmatched. The CDR3 sequence is 15 residues long. Germline CDR1 and CDR2: ENHRY and SYGVKD. The CDR3 bases are TGTGCCATCAGTGCGCAGGACAGGGCTAACTATGGCTACACCTTC. This translates into CAISAQDRANYGYTF.

This clonotype has a count of ten or more. The chain employs TRBV19 and TRBJ2-5; the D gene is possibly TRBD1 (5 bases). The CDR3 totals 15 residues. Deletions cut 1 base from V and 4 bases from J, with 13 bases between. The V gene's germline CDR1 is LNHDA and CDR2 SQIVND (reference sequence). The CDR3 loop reads CASSIVGVVGETQYF. CDR3 in DNA: TGTGCCAGTAGTATAGTAGGGGTGGTGGGAGAGACCCAGTACTTC.

This clonotype came up many times. This rearrangement joins TRBV5-1 to TRBJ1-2; D gene ambiguous. The CDR3 sequence is 14 residues long. The V and J ends lost 0 bases and 3 bases respectively, with 9 bases between them. The germline gives CDR1 SGHRS, CDR2 YFSETQ. CDR3 in amino acids: CASSLAAEDYGYTF. CDR3 in DNA: TGCGCCAGCAGCTTGGCCGCGGAGGACTATGGCTACACCTTC.

The chain links TRBV10-2 to TRBJ2-7, with 7 bases matching TRBD1. Germline V gives CDR1 WSHSY, CDR2 SAAADI. The CDR3 runs to 13 residues. Unmatched junction bases numbered 4, after V lost 8 bases and J lost 0 bases. Here the CDR3 DNA reads TGCGCCAGCGGACAGGACAACTCCTACGAGCAGTACTTC. Its translation: CASGQDNSYEQYF.

This clonotype was seen once. A read error is possible here, since a much larger clone lies one base away. The rearrangement joins TRBV10-3 to TRBJ2-6; a weak D match, TRBD1 (5 bases). This CDR3 spans 13 amino acids. The germline V gene encodes CDR1 ENHRY and CDR2 SYGVKD. The CDR3: CATAESGASVLTF. The CDR3 coding sequence is TGTGCCACCGCAGAATCTGGGGCCAGCGTCCTGACTTTC.

This clonotype has a count of ten or more. The V and J genes are TRBV28 and TRBJ2-7, with D uncertain. The germline V gene has CDR1 MDHEN and CDR2 SYDVKM. This CDR3 is built from 11 residues. The V end was cut by 2 bases, the J end by 2 bases, with 1 base between. CDR3 sequence (DNA): TGTGCCAGCAGTTTAACCTACGAGCAGTACTTC. Protein product: CASSLTYEQYF.

The rearrangement links TRBV7-9 to TRBJ2-7; 8 bases align to TRBD1. The J call may be mistaken, given a closer DNA end match to TRBJ2-5. Germline lookup yields CDR1 SEHNR and CDR2 FQNEAQ (reference sequence). The CDR3 totals 15 residues. In DNA, the CDR3 is TGTGCCAGCAGCCGGGACAGGACAGGGACAGAGACCCAGTACTTC. Translated: CASSRDRTGTETQYF.

The chain employs TRBV7-3 and TRBJ1-5; D not resolved. There are 15 residues in the CDR3. Germline CDR1 is SGHTA and CDR2 is FQGTGA. V lost 1 base and J lost 0, with 7 bases in between. This CDR3 is CASSLKPYSNQPQHF. In DNA, the CDR3 is TGTGCCAGCAGCTTAAAGCCGTATAGCAATCAGCCCCAGCATTTT. The entire variable domain, with the rest obtained from reference TRBV7-3 and TRBJ1-5, is as follows: GAGVSQTPSNKVTEKGKYVELRCDPISGHTALYWYRQSLGQGPEFLIYFQGTGAADDSGLPNDRFFAVRPEGSVSTLKIQRTERGDSAVYLCASSLKPYSNQPQHFGDGTRLSIL.

The table lists this clonotype with a count of one. The final CDR3 position lacks the conserved phenylalanine or tryptophan, pointing to a likely read error. The CDR3 is CASSPDGRGGAFS. The CDR3 region has the DNA TGTGCCAGCAGCCCAGATGGAAGAGGCGGGGCTTTCTCT. This sequence joins TRBV11-2 and TRBJ1-1; D is uncertain. CDR3 length: 13 residues. CDR1 and CDR2 from the germline V gene are SGHAT and FQNNGV. The V and J ends lost 5 bases and 11 bases respectively, with 18 bases between them.

Many counts were recorded for this clonotype. This rearrangement joins TRBV29-1 to TRBJ1-1; a possible D gene is TRBD1 (5 bases). CDR1 is SQVTM, CDR2 ANQGSEA, per germline. The CDR3 totals 13 residues. V lost 7 bases to trimming and J lost 1 base, with 13 bases between them. CDR3 region: CSAGDGTNTEAFF. The DNA for the CDR3 is TGCAGCGCCGGGGACGGAACGAACACTGAAGCTTTCTTT.

The rearrangement links TRBV6-5 to TRBJ1-6, with 7 bases lining up with TRBD1. V gave up 7 bases and J gave up 4 bases; unmatched junction bases: 10. This CDR3 is 16 amino acids long. In germline, CDR1 is MNHEY, CDR2 SVGAGI. CDR3 DNA sequence: TGTGCCAGCACTAACTGGATACAGGGGTATAATTCACCCCTCCACTTT. Translating gives CASTNWIQGYNSPLHF.

As to this clonotype: One junction end disagrees with the germline gene, perhaps due to a read error. This chain connects TRBV9 to TRBJ2-3; the D gene is possibly TRBD1 (6 bases). This CDR3 comprises 14 residues. In germline, CDR1 is SGDLS, CDR2 YYNGEE. CDR3 coding DNA: TGTGCCGGCAGCGCCCAGGGGTACACAGATACGCAGTATTTT. Protein: CAGSAQGYTDTQYF.

By sample share, this clonotype is medium-sized. The chain recombines TRBV29-1 with TRBJ2-5, with 16 bases aligning to TRBD2. Germline loops: CDR1 SQVTM, CDR2 ANQGSEA. With V trimmed by 3 bases and J by 5 bases, 15 bases remained unmatched. The CDR3 has 19 residues. The chain's CDR3 is CSVDLGTSGRALVVETQYF. Written as DNA, the CDR3 is TGCAGCGTTGACCTGGGGACTAGCGGGAGGGCTTTGGTTGTGGAGACCCAGTACTTC.

On this clonotype: It is likely a read error, because the conserved phenylalanine at the end of the CDR3 is missing. Because the CDR3's place on the DNA is in doubt, the DNA is left out and the CDR3 is given as listed by TCRdb. The genes are TRBV20-1 and TRBJ2-5; TRBD2 is the table's D call and was not checked against the DNA. The CDR3 is 11 amino acids in total, end residues counted. CDR1 is DFQATT, CDR2 SNEGSKA, per germline (reference sequence). The CDR3 sequence is CSAREGRRLHT.

The chain combines TRBV7-2 with TRBJ2-7; 10 nucleotides line up with TRBD2. The CDR3 loop spans 14 amino acids. Germline CDR1 SGHTA, CDR2 FQGNSA. Germline trimming cut 5 bases from V and 4 bases from J; bases unmatched to any gene: 5. The CDR3 loop reads CASSRGGLAYEQYF. The DNA for the CDR3 is TGTGCCAGCAGCAGGGGGGGACTAGCGTACGAGCAGTACTTC.

A remark on this clonotype: One end of the junction varies from germline; a read error may be responsible. V and J are TRBV7-9 and TRBJ2-3; TRBD1 agrees at 7 bases. The germline V gene encodes CDR1 SEHNR and CDR2 FQNEAQ (reference sequence). This CDR3 spans 17 amino acids. CDR3 protein: CASSQELPGQSTDTQYF. For the CDR3, the DNA is TGCGCCAGCAGCCAAGAGCTCCCGGGACAGAGCACAGATACGCAGTATTTT.

The chain joins TRBV15 to TRBJ2-7; D ambiguous. The germline V gene encodes CDR1 LNHNV and CDR2 YYDKDF (reference sequence). The CDR3 has 13 residues. The germline V and J ends were trimmed by 0 bases and 5 bases, with 8 bases remaining between them. The DNA for the CDR3 is TGTGCCACCAGCAGAGATTCGTCCCACGAGCAGTACTTC. Protein product: CATSRDSSHEQYF.

This clonotype was seen repeatedly, ten times or more. The chain recombines TRBV19 with TRBJ2-2; D is uncertain. CDR3 length equals 12 residues. The V and J ends lost 7 bases and 5 bases respectively, with 8 bases between them. Germline CDR1 is LNHDA and CDR2 is SQIVND (reference sequence). The chain's CDR3 is CASTSRTGELFF. The CDR3 nucleotides read TGTGCCAGTACCTCTCGAACCGGGGAGCTGTTTTTT.

The gene calls are TRBV7-3 and TRBJ2-7; 11 bases align to TRBD2. The CDR3 runs 14 residues. Trimming removed 5 bases from V and 3 bases from J; junction bases left unmatched: 3. Germline-derived CDR1 and CDR2 are SGHTA and FQGTGA. The CDR3 DNA is TGTGCCAGCAGCCCACTAGCGGGAGTCTACGAGCAGTACTTC. It codes for CASSPLAGVYEQYF.

The chain links TRBV20-1 to TRBJ2-3; 9 positions agree with TRBD2. V shed 3 bases and J 3 bases; nucleotides not matched to a gene: 16. Germline values: CDR1 DFQATT, CDR2 SNEGSKA (reference sequence). This CDR3 is 18 amino acids long. CDR3 in amino acids: CSASSLFLAGEGTDTQYF. DNA of the CDR3: TGCAGTGCTAGTTCCCTTTTTTTAGCGGGAGAAGGGACAGATACGCAGTATTTT.

A note on this clonotype: One base away lies a much larger clone, so this may be a sequencing read error. The DNA for the CDR3 is TGTGCCAGCAGCTTTACAAGCCCGGGACAGGGCTATAGCTACACCTTC. Amino acids: CASSFTSPGQGYSYTF. The chain is built from TRBV5-5 and TRBJ1-2; 9 nucleotides align to TRBD1. CDR1 is SGHKS and CDR2 is YYEKEE in the germline V gene (reference sequence). This CDR3 contains 16 residues.